This paragraph reports one T cell receptor (beta chain). Germline values: CDR1 LNHDA, CDR2 SQIVND (reference sequence). The CDR3 is 14 residues long. The V gene lost 6 bases and the J gene lost 0 bases, with 10 bases spanning the gap. Seattle patients were enrolled while actively infected and followed longitudinally. These data come from a study of blood T cell repertoires in COVID-19. For the study at large: T cells, B-cell-depleted T cells, or PBMCs provided the cDNA or gDNA that served as material.

In the original processing: Estimation of nucleated cell counts relied on the amplification of reference gene primers. Clones were sequenced by immunoSEQ multiplex PCR, and TCRdb holds only the in-frame ones, with some missing. The V and J calls and clone size come from that table; D and trimming were worked out from the DNA. Of 250,000 to 350,000 clones listed, around 85% are singletons. The TCR was taken from a human donor with COVID-19, enrolled during active disease. The donor label of this sample is uncertain. The chain combines TRBV19 with TRBJ2-3, with D unclear. The sample consisted of peripheral blood. CDR3 sequence reads: CASSESPSTDTQYF. In DNA form, the CDR3 reads TGTGCCAGTAGCGAGTCGCCAAGCACAGATACGCAGTATTTT.